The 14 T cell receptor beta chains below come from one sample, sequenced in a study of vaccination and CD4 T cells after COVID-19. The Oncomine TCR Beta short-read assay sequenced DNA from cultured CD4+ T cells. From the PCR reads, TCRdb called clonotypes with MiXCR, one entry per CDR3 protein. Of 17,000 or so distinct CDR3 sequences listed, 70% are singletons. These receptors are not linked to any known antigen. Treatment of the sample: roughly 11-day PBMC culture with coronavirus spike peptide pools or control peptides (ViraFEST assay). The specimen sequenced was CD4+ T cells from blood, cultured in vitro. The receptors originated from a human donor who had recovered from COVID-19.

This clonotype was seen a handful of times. CDR3 nucleotide sequence: TGTGCCAGCAGCTTAACGGGGGTAACAGGTCAGCCCCAGCATTTT. Translating it yields CASSLTGVTGQPQHF. V usage is TRBV7-2 and J usage is TRBJ1-5, with D perhaps matching TRBD1 (5 bases). V gave up 2 bases and J gave up 6 bases, with 14 bases separating them. Germline V CDR1 and CDR2: SGHTA, FQGNSA. This CDR3 spans 15 amino acids. Drawing the rest from reference TRBV7-2 and TRBJ1-5, the complete variable domain is GAGVSQSPSNKVTEKGKDVELRCDPISGHTALYWYRQSLGQGLEFLIYFQGNSAPDKSGLPSDRFSAERTGGSVSTLTIQRTQQEDSAVYLCASSLTGVTGQPQHFGDGTRLSIL.

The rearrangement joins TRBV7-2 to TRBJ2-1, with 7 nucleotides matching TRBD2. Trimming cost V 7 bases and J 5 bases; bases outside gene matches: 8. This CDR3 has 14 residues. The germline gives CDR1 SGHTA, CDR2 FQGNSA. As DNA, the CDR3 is TGTGCCAGCAACCTCGGGACTACCAACAATGAGCAGTTCTTC. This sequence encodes CASNLGTTNNEQFF.

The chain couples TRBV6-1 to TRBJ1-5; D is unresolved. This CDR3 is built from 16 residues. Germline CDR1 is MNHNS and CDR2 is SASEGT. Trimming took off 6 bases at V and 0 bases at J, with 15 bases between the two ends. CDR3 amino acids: CASSPLVPYSNQPQHF. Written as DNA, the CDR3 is TGTGCCAGCAGCCCCCTAGTTCCGTATAGCAATCAGCCCCAGCATTTT.

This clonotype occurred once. The chain's CDR3 is CASSLFWGTSTDTQYF. In nucleotides, the CDR3 is TGTGCCAGCAGCTTGTTCTGGGGCACTAGCACAGATACGCAGTATTTT. The V gene is TRBV5-8, the J gene TRBJ2-3, with a weak D call TRBD1 (5 bases). CDR1 and CDR2 from the germline V gene are SGHTS and YDEGEE. The ends were cut back, 1 base at V and 0 bases at J, with 12 bases in the middle. This CDR3 comprises 16 residues.

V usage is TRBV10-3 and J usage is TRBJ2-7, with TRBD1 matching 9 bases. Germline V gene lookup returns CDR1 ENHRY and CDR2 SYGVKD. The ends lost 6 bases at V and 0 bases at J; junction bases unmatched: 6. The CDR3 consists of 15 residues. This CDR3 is CAISGTGTSSYEQYF. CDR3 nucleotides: TGTGCCATCAGCGGGACAGGGACCAGCTCCTACGAGCAGTACTTC.

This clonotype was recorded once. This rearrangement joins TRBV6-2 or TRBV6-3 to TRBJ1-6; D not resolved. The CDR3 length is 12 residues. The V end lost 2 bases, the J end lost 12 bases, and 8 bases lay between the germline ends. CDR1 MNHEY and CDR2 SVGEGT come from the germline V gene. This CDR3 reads CASSYPGRPLHF. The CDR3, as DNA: TGTGCCAGCAGTTACCCGGGAAGACCCCTCCACTTT.

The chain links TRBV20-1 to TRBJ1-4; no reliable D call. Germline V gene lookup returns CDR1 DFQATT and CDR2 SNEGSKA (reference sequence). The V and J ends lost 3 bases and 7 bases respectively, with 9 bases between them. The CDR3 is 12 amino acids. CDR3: CSASQRGEKLFF. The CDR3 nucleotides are TGCAGTGCTAGTCAACGGGGTGAAAAACTGTTTTTT.

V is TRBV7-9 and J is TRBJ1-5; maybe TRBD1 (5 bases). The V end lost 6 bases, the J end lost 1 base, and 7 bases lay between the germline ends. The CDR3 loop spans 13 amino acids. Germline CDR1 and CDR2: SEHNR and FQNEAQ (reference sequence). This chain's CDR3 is CASSPGSNQPQHF. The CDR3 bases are TGTGCCAGCAGTCCAGGGAGCAATCAGCCCCAGCATTTT.

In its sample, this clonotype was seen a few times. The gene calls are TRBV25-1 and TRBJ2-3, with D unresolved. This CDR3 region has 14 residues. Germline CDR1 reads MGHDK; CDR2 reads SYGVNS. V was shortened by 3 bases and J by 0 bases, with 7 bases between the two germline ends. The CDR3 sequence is CASSDTTSTDTQYF. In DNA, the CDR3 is TGTGCCAGCAGTGACACCACTAGCACAGATACGCAGTATTTT. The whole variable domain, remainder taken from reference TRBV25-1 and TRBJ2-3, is EADIYQTPRYLVIGTGKKITLECSQTMGHDKMYWYQQDPGMELHLIHYSYGVNSTEKGDLSSESTVSRIRTEHFPLTLESARPSHTSQYLCASSDTTSTDTQYFGPGTRLTVL.

Here the CDR3 reads CASSYSTASGANVLTF. Written as DNA, the CDR3 is TGTGCCAGCAGTTACTCGACAGCCTCTGGGGCCAACGTCCTGACTTTC. The rearrangement uses TRBV6-5 and TRBJ2-6; a weak D match, TRBD1 (5 bases). Germline CDR1 is MNHEY and CDR2 is SVGAGI. V lost 0 bases and J lost 0, with 6 bases in between. The CDR3 is made up of 16 amino acids.

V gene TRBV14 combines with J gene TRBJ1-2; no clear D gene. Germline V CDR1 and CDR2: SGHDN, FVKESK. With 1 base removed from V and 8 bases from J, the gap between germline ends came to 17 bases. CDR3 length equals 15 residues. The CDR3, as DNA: TGTGCCAGCAGCCAAGTGGGGATCTCGGGGTCCGGCTACACCTTC. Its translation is CASSQVGISGSGYTF. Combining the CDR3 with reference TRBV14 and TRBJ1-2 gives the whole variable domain EAGVTQFPSHSVIEKGQTVTLRCDPISGHDNLYWYRRVMGKEIKFLLHFVKESKQDESGMPNNRFLAERTGGTYSTLKVQPAELEDSGVYFCASSQVGISGSGYTFGSGTRLTVV.

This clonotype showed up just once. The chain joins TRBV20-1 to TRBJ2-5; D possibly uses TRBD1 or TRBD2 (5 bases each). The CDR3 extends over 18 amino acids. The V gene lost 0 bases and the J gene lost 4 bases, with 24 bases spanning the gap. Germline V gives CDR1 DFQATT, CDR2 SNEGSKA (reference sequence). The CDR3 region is CSARDSAAGSGRRETQYF. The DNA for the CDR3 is TGCAGTGCTAGAGATTCGGCCGCAGGCTCGGGACGTCGAGAGACCCAGTACTTC.

The CDR3 DNA reads as TGTGCCAGCAGTCCATCTACTTTTTGGGACTATGGCTACACCTTC. Protein sequence: CASSPSTFWDYGYTF. The V and J genes are TRBV6-2 or TRBV6-3 and TRBJ1-2; D is unresolved. Germline loops: CDR1 MNHEY, CDR2 SVGEGT. The CDR3 consists of 15 residues. Between the trimmed V and J ends, which lost 5 bases and 3 bases, there was a span of 16 bases.

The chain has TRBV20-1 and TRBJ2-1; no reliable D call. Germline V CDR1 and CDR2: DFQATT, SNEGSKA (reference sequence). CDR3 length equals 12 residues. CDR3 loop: CSPAKDQIGRFF. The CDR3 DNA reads TGCAGCCCAGCGAAGGACCAAATTGGGCGGTTCTTC.